This T cell receptor beta chain is drawn from a study of blood T cell repertoires in COVID-19. Across the whole study: PBMCs, B-cell-depleted T cells, or T cells were the source of the cDNA or gDNA that made up the material.

With V trimmed by 6 bases and J by 9 bases, 8 bases remained unmatched. CDR1 is MDHEN, CDR2 SYDVKM, per germline. This CDR3 contains 15 residues. Per the original methods: Counts of nucleated cells, estimated from reference gene primer amplification, were obtained. The repertoire was sequenced with immunoSEQ multiplex PCR; TCRdb's copy has only in-frame clones and lacks some. The V and J calls and clone size are taken from that table; D and trimming were inferred from the DNA. The sample lists approximately 150,000 clones, around 84% occurring once. This clonotype was sampled from a woman aged 45 to 65 with COVID-19, enrolled during active disease. This chain links TRBV28 with TRBJ2-1, with TRBD2 matching 13 bases. The specimen sequenced was peripheral blood. The CDR3 spells CASSLTSGGTSEQFF. The CDR3 bases are TGTGCCAGCAGCTTGACTAGCGGGGGGACTTCTGAGCAGTTCTTC.